This TCR beta chain was sequenced in a study of PD-1 blockade in classical Hodgkin lymphoma. Exposure to brentuximab vedotin varied, and each patient had relapsed following autologous stem cell transplantation. Germline CDR1 and CDR2: SGHTA and FQGTGA. J was trimmed by 0 bases and V by 3 bases; bases with no gene match: 0. The CDR3 loop spans 14 amino acids. Measured with immunoSEQ multiplex PCR; TCRdb has only the in-frame clones, and not every one. The sample consists of 12,000 to 15,000 clones, about 86% of them appearing once. This sequence originates from a human donor with classical Hodgkin lymphoma. Source: peripheral blood mononuclear cells (PBMCs), taken at baseline. This chain links TRBV7-3 with TRBJ2-3; 7 nucleotides align to TRBD2. The CDR3, as DNA: TGTGCCAGCAGCTTTAGCGGGAGCACAGATACGCAGTATTTT. Translation gives CASSFSGSTDTQYF.